This T cell receptor beta chain was identified in a study of OX40 agonist ivuxolimab in advanced cancers. Overall study results and limits: The antigen specificity of the peripheral T cells (those that were expanded) was not determined. Some patients without response likewise showed low normalized clonal expansion. On average, a greater number of expanded clones characterised CD8+ T cells relative to CD4+.

With respect to this clone: Its cognate antigen is unknown.

Germline V gene lookup returns CDR1 SEHNR and CDR2 FQNEAQ (reference sequence). The germline V and J ends were trimmed by 2 bases and 8 bases, with 9 bases remaining between them. This CDR3 contains 12 residues. Profiled with immunoSEQ multiplex PCR; TCRdb holds only in-frame clones, not every one. The sample lists more than 60,000 clones, about four fifths seen once, with roughly 4.5% in the top ten. Patients with autoimmune history or systemic immunosuppression were excluded. The starting material was CD4+ or CD8+ T cells sorted from blood, obtained in a trial of the OX40 agonist ivuxolimab. This sequence was found in an adult with an advanced solid tumor such as melanoma, head and neck, liver or kidney cancer. The J gene is TRBJ1-2, the V gene TRBV7-9; D is possibly TRBD1 (6 bases). The CDR3 loop reads CASSLRGNGYTF. CDR3 in DNA: TGTGCCAGCAGCTTAAGGGGGAACGGCTACACCTTC.